Each of the 14 T cell receptor beta chains below was sequenced from the same sample in a study of radiation and T cells in renal cell carcinoma. Using immunoSEQ multiplex PCR, the repertoire was profiled, and TCRdb retains in-frame clones only, with some absent. The data contain 110,000 to 150,000 clones, 70% to 90% of them singletons. Time point described: baseline pretreatment blood. Treatment in this sample: 15 Gy SBRT to primary tumor, nephrectomy 4 weeks later. The sample was blood, taken from a patient whose treatment included radiotherapy and nephrectomy. All receptors come from a woman aged 50 to 60 with renal cell carcinoma.

The chain recombines TRBV19 with TRBJ1-1, with 7 bases that match TRBD1. CDR3 length: 12 amino acids. The V and J ends lost 4 bases and 6 bases, in that order; junction bases with no gene match: 2. CDR1 and CDR2 (germline): LNHDA, SQIVND (reference sequence). CDR3 sequence reads: CASSKGAPEAFF. CDR3 nucleotide sequence: TGTGCCAGTAGTAAGGGGGCCCCTGAAGCTTTCTTT.

This clone was seen once. The chain carries TRBV18 and TRBJ1-1; D gene unclear. Trimming shortened V by 6 bases and J by 1 base, and 15 bases separated the two germline ends. Germline V lookup: CDR1 KGHSH, CDR2 LQKENI. The CDR3 runs 15 residues. The CDR3 spells CASSPGYQPNTEAFF. CDR3 in DNA: TGTGCCAGCTCCCCCGGGTACCAGCCGAACACTGAAGCTTTCTTT. The full variable domain, with the rest looked up from reference TRBV18 and TRBJ1-1, is NAGVMQNPRHLVRRRGQEARLRCSPMKGHSHVYWYRQLPEEGLKFMVYLQKENIIDESGMPKERFSAEFPKEGPSILRIQQVVRGDSAAYFCASSPGYQPNTEAFFGQGTRLTVV.

The J gene is TRBJ2-3, the V gene TRBV4-3; 10 nucleotides line up with TRBD2. CDR3 size: 18 residues. The germline gives CDR1 LGHNA, CDR2 YSLEER. V shed 1 base and J 4 bases; nucleotides not matched to a gene: 11. DNA of the CDR3: TGCGCCAGCAGCCAAGGGGGTTTCCTGAGCGGGGGGGCAGATACGCAGTATTTT. Residues: CASSQGGFLSGGADTQYF.

The chain links TRBV18 to TRBJ1-2; D is possibly TRBD1 (5 bases). Germline CDR1 KGHSH, CDR2 LQKENI. Between the trimmed V and J ends, which lost 3 bases and 5 bases, there was a span of 13 bases. The CDR3 runs to 14 residues. The CDR3 loop is CASSPRDGGYGYTF. DNA of the CDR3: TGTGCCAGCTCACCCAGGGACGGTGGTTATGGCTACACCTTC.

The rearrangement links TRBV5-6 to TRBJ1-6; D not resolved. The CDR3 covers 14 residues. V gave up 0 bases and J gave up 7 bases, with 8 bases separating them. The germline V gene encodes CDR1 SGHDT and CDR2 YYEEEE. The CDR3: CASSLGHTNSPLHF. The CDR3 DNA follows: TGTGCCAGCAGCTTGGGGCACACAAATTCACCCCTCCACTTT. The full variable domain, in which reference TRBV5-6 and TRBJ1-6 provide the parts outside the CDR3, is DAGVTQSPTHLIKTRGQQVTLRCSPKSGHDTVSWYQQALGQGPQFIFQYYEEEERQRGNFPDRFSGHQFPNYSSELNVNALLLGDSALYLCASSLGHTNSPLHFGNGTRLTVT.

V usage is TRBV7-9 and J usage is TRBJ1-4, with D tentatively TRBD1 (6 bases). The CDR3 length is 14 residues. The germline V gene encodes CDR1 SEHNR and CDR2 FQNEAQ (reference sequence). V was trimmed by 3 bases and J by 8 bases, leaving 13 bases between them. CDR3 loop: CASSLGSQGEKLFF. DNA of the CDR3: TGTGCCAGCAGCTTGGGTAGCCAGGGGGAAAAACTGTTTTTT.

This clone occurred once. The V call is TRBV29-1, the J call TRBJ2-5, with D possibly matching TRBD2 (6 bases). Germline V gene data show CDR1 as SQVTM and CDR2 as ANQGSEA. Deletions cut 7 bases from V and 1 base from J, with 7 bases between. CDR3 length: 11 residues. The CDR3 coding sequence is TGCAGCGGGGACTTCCAAGAGACCCAGTACTTC. This gives the protein CSGDFQETQYF.

This clone was seen a handful of times. The chain is built from TRBV19 and TRBJ1-1; no clear D. This CDR3 has 16 amino acids. Per the germline V gene, CDR1 is LNHDA and CDR2 is SQIVND (reference sequence). V was clipped by 5 bases and J by 0 bases, with 16 bases between them. DNA for the CDR3: TGTGCCAGTAGTGTCCCGGACGGGATCTTGAACACTGAAGCTTTCTTT. Translated, it gives CASSVPDGILNTEAFF. The entire variable domain, with the rest obtained from reference TRBV19 and TRBJ1-1, is as follows: DGGITQSPKYLFRKEGQNVTLSCEQNLNHDAMYWYRQDPGQGLRLIYYSQIVNDFQKGDIAEGYSVSREKKESFPLTVTSAQKNPTAFYLCASSVPDGILNTEAFFGQGTRLTVV.

This clone appeared a single time. J is TRBJ1-1 and V is TRBV4-2; 7 bases are shared with TRBD1. Germline CDR1 and CDR2: LGHNA and YNFKEQ. CDR3 size: 17 residues. The V and J ends lost 5 bases and 5 bases, in that order; junction bases with no gene match: 17. In DNA form, the CDR3 reads TGTGCCAGCAGCAAGAGGGTGGTTACAGGGGAGGGAACTGAAGCTTTCTTT. This gives the protein CASSKRVVTGEGTEAFF.

J is TRBJ2-7 and V is TRBV7-8, with 7 bases identical to TRBD2. CDR3 length equals 15 residues. Unmatched junction bases numbered 10, after V lost 5 bases and J lost 3 bases. Germline V gene lookup returns CDR1 SGHVS and CDR2 FQNEAQ. The CDR3 coding sequence is TGTGCCAGCAGCCAGCCGGGACTACAGAGCTACGAGCAGTACTTC. Residues: CASSQPGLQSYEQYF.

This chain joins TRBV5-1 and TRBJ2-3, with TRBD1 identical over 11 bases. The CDR3 is 14 residues long. V was clipped by 3 bases and J by 5 bases; unmatched bases: 2. Germline assignment: CDR1 SGHRS and CDR2 YFSETQ. CDR3 loop: CASSWTGGRDTQYF. The CDR3 nucleotides read TGCGCCAGCAGCTGGACAGGGGGCAGAGATACGCAGTATTTT.

The rearrangement uses TRBV19 and TRBJ1-1; 7 bases agree with TRBD1. The ends lost 4 bases at V and 10 bases at J; junction bases unmatched: 6. Germline CDR1 is LNHDA and CDR2 is SQIVND (reference sequence). This CDR3 spans 12 amino acids. CDR3 loop: CASSNQGGAAFF. The CDR3 DNA reads as TGTGCCAGTAGTAATCAGGGGGGGGCAGCTTTCTTT.

This sequence joins TRBV14 and TRBJ2-3, with TRBD1 matching over 9 bases. In germline, CDR1 is SGHDN, CDR2 FVKESK. The CDR3 covers 15 residues. The V and J ends lost 4 bases and 5 bases, in that order; junction bases with no gene match: 7. In DNA, the CDR3 is TGTGCCAGCAGCCGGGGACAGGGAGGGATAGATACGCAGTATTTT. This translates into CASSRGQGGIDTQYF.

The rearrangement joins TRBV7-9 to TRBJ2-2; TRBD2 is a possible D gene (6 bases). Germline CDR1 SEHNR, CDR2 FQNEAQ (reference sequence). V lost 4 bases to trimming and J lost 6 bases, with 6 bases between them. This CDR3 contains 12 residues. The CDR3 DNA is TGTGCCAGCAGCTGGGGGGCCGGGGAGCTGTTTTTT. This translates into CASSWGAGELFF.